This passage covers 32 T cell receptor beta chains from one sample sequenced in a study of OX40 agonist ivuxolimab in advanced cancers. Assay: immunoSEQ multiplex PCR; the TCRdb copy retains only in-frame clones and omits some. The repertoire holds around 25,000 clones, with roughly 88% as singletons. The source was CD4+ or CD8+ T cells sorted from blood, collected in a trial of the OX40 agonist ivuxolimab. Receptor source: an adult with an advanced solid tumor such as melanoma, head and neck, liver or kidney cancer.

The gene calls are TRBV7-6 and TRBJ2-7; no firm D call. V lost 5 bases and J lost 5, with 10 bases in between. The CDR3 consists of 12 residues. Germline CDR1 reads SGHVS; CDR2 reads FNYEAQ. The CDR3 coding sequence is TGTGCCAGCAGCCCCTCCCCTGACGAGCAGTACTTC. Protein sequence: CASSPSPDEQYF.

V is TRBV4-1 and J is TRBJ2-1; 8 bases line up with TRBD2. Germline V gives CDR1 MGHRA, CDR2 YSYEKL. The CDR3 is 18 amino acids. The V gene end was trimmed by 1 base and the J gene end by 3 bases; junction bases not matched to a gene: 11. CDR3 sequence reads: CASSQVSAGGGVYNEQFF. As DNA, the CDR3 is TGCGCCAGCAGCCAAGTATCCGCGGGAGGAGGAGTCTACAATGAGCAGTTCTTC.

The CDR3 nucleotides are TGTGCCAGCAGCGTAGAGGGAGACACAGATACGCAGTATTTT. It yields the protein CASSVEGDTDTQYF. The rearrangement joins TRBV9 to TRBJ2-3, with TRBD2 as a possible D gene (5 bases). Trimming took 0 bases from V and 2 from J, leaving 7 bases between them. From germline, CDR1 is SGDLS and CDR2 YYNGEE. The CDR3 sequence is 14 residues long.

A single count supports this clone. The CDR3 nucleotides read TGTGCCAGCAGCGCCCGCAATGAGCAGTTCTTC. Its protein is CASSARNEQFF. The chain couples TRBV5-6 to TRBJ2-1; the D is unclear. The CDR3 spans 11 residues. V was shortened by 4 bases and J by 6 bases, with 5 bases between the two germline ends. CDR1 and CDR2 (germline): SGHDT, YYEEEE.

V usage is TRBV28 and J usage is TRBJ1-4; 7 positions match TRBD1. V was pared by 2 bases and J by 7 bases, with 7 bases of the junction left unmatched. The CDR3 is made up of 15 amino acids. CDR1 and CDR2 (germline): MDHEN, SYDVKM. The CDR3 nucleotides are TGTGCCAGCAGTTTAGGAACGACAGGGATTGAAAAACTGTTTTTT. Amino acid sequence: CASSLGTTGIEKLFF.

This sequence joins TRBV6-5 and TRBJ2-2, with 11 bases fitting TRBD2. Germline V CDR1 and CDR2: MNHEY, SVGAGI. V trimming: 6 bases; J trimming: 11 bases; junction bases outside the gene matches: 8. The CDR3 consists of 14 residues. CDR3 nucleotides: TGTGCCAGCAGACGACCTACTAGCGGGAGCGAGCTGTTTTTT. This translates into CASRRPTSGSELFF.

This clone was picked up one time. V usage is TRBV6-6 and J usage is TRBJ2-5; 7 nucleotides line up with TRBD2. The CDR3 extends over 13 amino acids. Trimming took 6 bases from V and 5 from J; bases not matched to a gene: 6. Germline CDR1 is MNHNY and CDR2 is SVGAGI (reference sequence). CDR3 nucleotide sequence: TGTGCCAGCAGATCCAGGGAGGGGGAGACCCAGTACTTC. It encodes CASRSREGETQYF.

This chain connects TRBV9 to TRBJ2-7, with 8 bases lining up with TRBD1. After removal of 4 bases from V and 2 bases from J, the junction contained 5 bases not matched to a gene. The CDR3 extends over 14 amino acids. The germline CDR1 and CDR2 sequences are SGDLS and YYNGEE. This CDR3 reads CASSSRDRTYEQYF. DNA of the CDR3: TGTGCCAGCAGCAGCCGGGACAGGACCTACGAGCAGTACTTC.

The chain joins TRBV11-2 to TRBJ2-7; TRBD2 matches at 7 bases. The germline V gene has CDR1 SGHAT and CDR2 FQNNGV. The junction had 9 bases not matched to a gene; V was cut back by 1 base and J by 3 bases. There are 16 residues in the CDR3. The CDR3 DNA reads TGTGCCAGCAGCTTAGCGGGTGGGACTATATACTACGAGCAGTACTTC. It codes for CASSLAGGTIYYEQYF.

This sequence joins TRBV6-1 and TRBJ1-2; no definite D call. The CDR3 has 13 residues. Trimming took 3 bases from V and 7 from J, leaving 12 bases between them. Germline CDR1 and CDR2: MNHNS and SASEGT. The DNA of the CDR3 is TGTGCCAGCAGTGAGAAGACATGGTCTGGCTACACCTTC. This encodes CASSEKTWSGYTF.

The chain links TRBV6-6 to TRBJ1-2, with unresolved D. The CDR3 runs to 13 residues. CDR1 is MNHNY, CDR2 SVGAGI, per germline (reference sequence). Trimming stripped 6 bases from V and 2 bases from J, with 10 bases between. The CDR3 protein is CASSQHPNYGYTF. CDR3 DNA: TGTGCCAGCAGCCAACACCCAAACTATGGCTACACCTTC.

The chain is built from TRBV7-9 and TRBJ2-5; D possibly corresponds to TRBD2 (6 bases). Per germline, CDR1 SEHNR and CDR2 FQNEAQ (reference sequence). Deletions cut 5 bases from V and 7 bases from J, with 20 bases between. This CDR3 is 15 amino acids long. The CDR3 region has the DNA TGTGCCAGCAGCCCCCCGACTAGTTCGCGGGCGACCCAGTACTTC. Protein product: CASSPPTSSRATQYF.

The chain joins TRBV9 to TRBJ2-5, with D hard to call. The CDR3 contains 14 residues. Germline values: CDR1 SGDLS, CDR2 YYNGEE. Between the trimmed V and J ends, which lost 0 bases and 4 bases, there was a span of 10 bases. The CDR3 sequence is CASSVGSSGETQYF. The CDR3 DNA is TGTGCCAGCAGCGTAGGGAGTTCGGGAGAGACCCAGTACTTC. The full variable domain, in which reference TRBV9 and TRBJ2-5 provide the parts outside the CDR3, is DSGVTQTPKHLITATGQRVTLRCSPRSGDLSVYWYQQSLDQGLQFLIQYYNGEERAKGNILERFSAQQFPDLHSELNLSSLELGDSALYFCASSVGSSGETQYFGPGTRLLVL.

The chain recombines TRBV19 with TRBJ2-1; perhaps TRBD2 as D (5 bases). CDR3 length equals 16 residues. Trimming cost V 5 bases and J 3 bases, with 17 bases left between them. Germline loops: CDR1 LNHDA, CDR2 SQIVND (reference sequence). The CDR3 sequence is CASSPDRGEVYNEQFF. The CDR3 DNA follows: TGTGCCAGTAGTCCTGACCGGGGAGAAGTCTACAATGAGCAGTTCTTC. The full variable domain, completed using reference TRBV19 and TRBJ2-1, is DGGITQSPKYLFRKEGQNVTLSCEQNLNHDAMYWYRQDPGQGLRLIYYSQIVNDFQKGDIAEGYSVSREKKESFPLTVTSAQKNPTAFYLCASSPDRGEVYNEQFFGPGTRLTVL.

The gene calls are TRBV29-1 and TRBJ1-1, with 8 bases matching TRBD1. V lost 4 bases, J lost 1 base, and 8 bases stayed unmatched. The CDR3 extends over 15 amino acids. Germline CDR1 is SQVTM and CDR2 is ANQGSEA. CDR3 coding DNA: TGCAGCGTTGGCAAGGGGGGGACAGGGAACACTGAAGCTTTCTTT. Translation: CSVGKGGTGNTEAFF. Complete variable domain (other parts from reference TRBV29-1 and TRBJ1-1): SAVISQKPSRDICQRGTSLTIQCQVDSQVTMMFWYRQQPGQSLTLIATANQGSEATYESGFVIDKFPISRPNLTFSTLTVSNMSPEDSSIYLCSVGKGGTGNTEAFFGQGTRLTVV.

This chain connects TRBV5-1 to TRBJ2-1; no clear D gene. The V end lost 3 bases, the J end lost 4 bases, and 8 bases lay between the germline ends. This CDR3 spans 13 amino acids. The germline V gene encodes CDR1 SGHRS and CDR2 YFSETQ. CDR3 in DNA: TGCGCCAGCAGCTGGGCTAAATACAATGAGCAGTTCTTC. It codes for CASSWAKYNEQFF.

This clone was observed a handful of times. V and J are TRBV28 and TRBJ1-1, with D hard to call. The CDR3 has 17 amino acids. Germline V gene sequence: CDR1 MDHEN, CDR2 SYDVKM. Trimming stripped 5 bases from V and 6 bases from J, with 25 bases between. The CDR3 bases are TGTGCCAGCAGTCCCACTCCCCTGGGATGGAGGAGTCCTGAAGCTTTCTTT. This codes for CASSPTPLGWRSPEAFF.

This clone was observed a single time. CDR3 amino acids: CASSDSGAQPQHF. CDR3 nucleotide sequence: TGTGCCAGCAGCGACAGCGGGGCCCAGCCCCAGCATTTT. The chain combines TRBV9 with TRBJ1-5; a possible D gene is TRBD1 (5 bases). Trimming took off 3 bases at V and 7 bases at J, with 11 bases between the two ends. The CDR3 has 13 amino acids. Germline CDR1 is SGDLS and CDR2 is YYNGEE.

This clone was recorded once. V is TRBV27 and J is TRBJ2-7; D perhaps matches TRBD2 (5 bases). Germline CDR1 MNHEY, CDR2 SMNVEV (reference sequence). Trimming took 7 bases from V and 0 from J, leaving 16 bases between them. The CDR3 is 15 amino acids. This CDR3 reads CASIPFGGGSYEQYF. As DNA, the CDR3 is TGTGCCAGCATCCCTTTTGGAGGAGGCTCCTACGAGCAGTACTTC.

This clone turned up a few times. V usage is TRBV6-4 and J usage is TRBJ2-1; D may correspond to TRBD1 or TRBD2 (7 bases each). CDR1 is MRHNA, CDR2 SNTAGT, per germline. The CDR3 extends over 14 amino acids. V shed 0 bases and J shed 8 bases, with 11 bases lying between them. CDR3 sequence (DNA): TGTGCCAGCAGTGACTCGGGAGGGGGCGATGAGCAGTTCTTC. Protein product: CASSDSGGGDEQFF.

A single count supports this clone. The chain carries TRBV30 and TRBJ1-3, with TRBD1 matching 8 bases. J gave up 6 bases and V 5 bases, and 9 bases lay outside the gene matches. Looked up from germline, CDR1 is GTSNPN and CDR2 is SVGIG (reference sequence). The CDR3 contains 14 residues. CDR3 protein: CAWATGTGPNTIYF. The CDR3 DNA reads TGTGCCTGGGCAACCGGGACAGGCCCAAACACCATATATTTT.

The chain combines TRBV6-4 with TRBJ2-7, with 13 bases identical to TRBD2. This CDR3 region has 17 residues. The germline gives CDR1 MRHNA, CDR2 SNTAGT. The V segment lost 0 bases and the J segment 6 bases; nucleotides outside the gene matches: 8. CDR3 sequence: CASSDSTWTSGSSEQYF. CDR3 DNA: TGTGCCAGCAGTGACTCGACTTGGACTAGCGGGAGCTCCGAGCAGTACTTC.

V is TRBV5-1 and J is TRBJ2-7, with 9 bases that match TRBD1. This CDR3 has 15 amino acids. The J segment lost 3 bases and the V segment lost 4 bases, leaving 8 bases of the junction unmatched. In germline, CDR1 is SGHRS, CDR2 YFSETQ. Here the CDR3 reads CASSPGTGPNYEQYF. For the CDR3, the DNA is TGCGCCAGCAGCCCGGGGACAGGGCCAAACTACGAGCAGTACTTC.

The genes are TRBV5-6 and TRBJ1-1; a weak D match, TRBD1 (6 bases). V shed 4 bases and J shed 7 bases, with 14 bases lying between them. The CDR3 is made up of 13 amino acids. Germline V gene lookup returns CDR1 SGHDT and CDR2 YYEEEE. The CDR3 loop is CASSHGGPGEAFF. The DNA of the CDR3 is TGTGCCAGCAGCCACGGGGGGCCAGGTGAAGCTTTCTTT.

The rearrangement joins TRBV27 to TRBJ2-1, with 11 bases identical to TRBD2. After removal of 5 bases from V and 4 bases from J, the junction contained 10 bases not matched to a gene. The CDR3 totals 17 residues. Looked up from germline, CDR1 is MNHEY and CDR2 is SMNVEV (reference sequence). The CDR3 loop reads CASSLLLAGARYNEQFF. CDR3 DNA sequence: TGTGCCAGCAGTCTTTTACTAGCGGGAGCAAGATACAATGAGCAGTTCTTC.

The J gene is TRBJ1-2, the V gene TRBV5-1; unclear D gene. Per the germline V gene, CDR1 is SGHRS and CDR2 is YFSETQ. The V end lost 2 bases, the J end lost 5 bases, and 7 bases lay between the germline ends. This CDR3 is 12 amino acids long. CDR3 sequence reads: CASSLADYGYTF. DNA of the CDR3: TGCGCCAGCAGCTTAGCAGATTATGGCTACACCTTC.

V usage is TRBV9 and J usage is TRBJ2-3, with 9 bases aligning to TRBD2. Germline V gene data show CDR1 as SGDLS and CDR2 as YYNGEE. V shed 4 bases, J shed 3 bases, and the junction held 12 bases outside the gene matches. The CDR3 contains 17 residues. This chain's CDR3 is CASSPHSGTSSTDTQYF. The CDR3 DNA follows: TGTGCCAGCAGCCCCCACTCCGGGACTAGCAGTACAGATACGCAGTATTTT.

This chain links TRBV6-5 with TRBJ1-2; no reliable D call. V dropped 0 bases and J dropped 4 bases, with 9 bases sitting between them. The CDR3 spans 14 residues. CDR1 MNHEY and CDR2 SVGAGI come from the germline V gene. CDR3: CASSYSGGSYGYTF. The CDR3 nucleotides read TGTGCCAGCAGTTACTCAGGTGGATCCTATGGCTACACCTTC.

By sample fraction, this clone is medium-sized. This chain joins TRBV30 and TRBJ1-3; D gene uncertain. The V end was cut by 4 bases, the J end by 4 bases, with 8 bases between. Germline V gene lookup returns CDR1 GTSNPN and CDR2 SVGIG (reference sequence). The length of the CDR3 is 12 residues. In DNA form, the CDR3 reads TGTGCCTGGAAGGCCGCGGGAAACACCATATATTTT. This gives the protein CAWKAAGNTIYF.

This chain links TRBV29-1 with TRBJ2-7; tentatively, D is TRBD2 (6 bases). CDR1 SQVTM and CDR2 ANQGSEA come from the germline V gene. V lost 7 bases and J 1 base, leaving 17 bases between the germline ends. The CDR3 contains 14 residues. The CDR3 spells CSASSEGRSYEQYF. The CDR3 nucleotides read TGCAGCGCCTCGAGTGAGGGGAGGTCCTACGAGCAGTACTTC.

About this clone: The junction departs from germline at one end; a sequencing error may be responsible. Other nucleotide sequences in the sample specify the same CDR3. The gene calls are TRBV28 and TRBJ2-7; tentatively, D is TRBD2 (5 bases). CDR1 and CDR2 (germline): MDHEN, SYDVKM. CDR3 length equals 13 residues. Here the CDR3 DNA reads TGTGCCAGTAGTTTTGCCGGGATCCACGAGCAGTACTTC. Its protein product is CASSFAGIHEQYF.

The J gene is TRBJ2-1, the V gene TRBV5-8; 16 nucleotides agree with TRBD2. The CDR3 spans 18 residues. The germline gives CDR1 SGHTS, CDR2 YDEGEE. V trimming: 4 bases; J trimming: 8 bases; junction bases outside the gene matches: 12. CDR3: CASSMEGLAGGPSDEQFF. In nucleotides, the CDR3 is TGTGCCAGCAGCATGGAGGGACTAGCGGGAGGGCCTAGTGATGAGCAGTTCTTC.